This T cell receptor beta chain was sequenced for a study of Graves' ophthalmopathy and Graves' hyperthyroidism. This clonotype appeared a few times. What it binds is unknown. The study's findings and limits: Sensitivity of around 64% and specificity of approximately 73% were achieved by the model that predicted ophthalmopathy progression.

Clinical symptoms, serum thyroxine, TRAb, thyroid ultrasound and orbital computed tomography formed the basis of diagnosis. Per the germline V gene, CDR1 is SEHNR and CDR2 is FQNEAQ (reference sequence). Trimming removed 2 bases from V and 3 bases from J, with 7 bases in between. The CDR3 runs to 13 residues. RNA served as the template for amplifying TCR beta CDR3 regions. First-round RT-PCR relied on HTBI primers, and a second-round multiplex PCR came next. Each CDR3 protein gets one entry after TCRdb re-called the multiplex PCR reads with MiXCR. The sample carries 740,000 or so distinct CDR3 sequences, 40% recorded once.

The receptor comes from an adult man with Graves' ophthalmopathy. The V gene is TRBV7-9, the J gene TRBJ1-2; D call uncertain. Sequenced input: peripheral blood. In DNA form, the CDR3 reads TGTGCCAGCAGCTTAAAGAGTTACTATGGCTACACCTTC. This codes for CASSLKSYYGYTF.